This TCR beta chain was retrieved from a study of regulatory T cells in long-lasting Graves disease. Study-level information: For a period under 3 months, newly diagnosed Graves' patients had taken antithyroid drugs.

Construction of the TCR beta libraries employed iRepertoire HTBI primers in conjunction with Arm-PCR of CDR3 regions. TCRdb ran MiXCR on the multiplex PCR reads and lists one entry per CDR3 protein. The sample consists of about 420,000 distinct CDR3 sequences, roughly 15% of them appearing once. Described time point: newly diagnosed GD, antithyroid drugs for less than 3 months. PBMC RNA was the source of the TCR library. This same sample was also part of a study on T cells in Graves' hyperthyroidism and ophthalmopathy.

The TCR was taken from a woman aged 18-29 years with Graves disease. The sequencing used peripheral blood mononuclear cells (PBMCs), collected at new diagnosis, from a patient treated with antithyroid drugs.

In nucleotides, the CDR3 is TGTGCCAGCAGTCCGTACCGACTAGCGGGAGTTGAGACCCAGTACTTC. Its translation is CASSPYRLAGVETQYF. The V and J genes are TRBV27 and TRBJ2-3; 12 nucleotides agree with TRBD2. Near its end, the DNA agrees better with TRBJ2-5, so the J call may be wrong. This CDR3 has 16 amino acids. In germline, CDR1 is MNHEY, CDR2 SMNVEV (reference sequence).